This TCR beta chain was found in a study of siplizumab effects on memory and regulatory T cells. Study observations and caveats: The study found that siplizumab significantly reduced alloreactive sequences traceable to unstimulated CD4+ memory cells. The alloresponse seemed to draw substantially on naive T cells, which appeared more diverse than memory cells. Siplizumab cultures yielded proliferating Tregs whose suppressive function was not confirmed.

Kept together in coculture, the mixed lymphocyte reaction cells spent 6 days at 37°C. Generated by immunoSEQ multiplex PCR, the TCRdb table keeps only in-frame clones and is missing some. The table lists about 10,000 clones, roughly 45% of them singletons. The CDR3 length is 11 residues. V was shortened by 2 bases and J by 6 bases, with 4 bases between the two germline ends. Germline V gene data show CDR1 as MNHNY and CDR2 as SVGAGI (reference sequence). Worth noting for this clone: Its antigen is unidentified.

The chain joins TRBV6-6 to TRBJ1-1; no definite D call. Input material: CFSE-low (dividing) CD8+ T cells sorted from an allogeneic mixed lymphocyte reaction. This receptor was taken from a human donor in good health; the cells came from an allogeneic mixed lymphocyte reaction. CDR3 protein: CASSYGPEAFF. The CDR3, as DNA: TGTGCCAGCAGTTACGGCCCTGAAGCTTTCTTT.